This record concerns one T cell receptor (beta chain) sequence. Its antigen is currently unknown. Germline CDR1 is LNHDA and CDR2 is SQIVND (reference sequence). After removal of 0 bases from V and 3 bases from J, the junction contained 8 bases not matched to a gene. This CDR3 region has 18 residues. 60 Vbeta and 13 Jbeta primers were used in PCR. The method was immunoSEQ multiplex PCR; TCRdb's version includes in-frame clones alone and lacks a portion of them. The table includes roughly 78,000 clones, less than 75% detected once. This sample stems from a study of cytomegalovirus exposure and HLA in healthy donors. General study findings and limits: Cytomegalovirus-associated status was assigned to about 180 TCR beta chains.

The receptor comes from a young man in good health and CMV-seropositive. The sample consisted of PBMCs. The rearrangement links TRBV19 to TRBJ2-5; the match to TRBD2 covers 12 bases. CDR3 sequence reads: CASSIDLALAGGKETQYF. The CDR3 bases are TGTGCCAGTAGTATAGATCTTGCACTAGCGGGAGGTAAAGAGACCCAGTACTTC.